This passage covers 16 T cell receptor beta chains from one sample sequenced in a study of control samples from healthy donors and cancer patients. Produced via immunoSEQ multiplex PCR; TCRdb's table is partial and in-frame only. The sample contains some 130,000 clones, 90% of which appear only once. The specimen sequenced was blood. These receptor sequences come from a man aged 40-49 years in good health.

The chain couples TRBV30 to TRBJ2-1; 11 nucleotides match TRBD2. V dropped 4 bases and J dropped 5; count of bases not matched to a gene: 31. The CDR3 consists of 23 residues. In germline, CDR1 is GTSNPN, CDR2 SVGIG (reference sequence). CDR3: CAWNLQRAWSRLAGISFDNEQFF. In DNA form, the CDR3 reads TGTGCCTGGAATCTTCAGCGGGCCTGGAGTAGACTAGCGGGGATTTCGTTTGACAATGAGCAGTTCTTC.

The gene calls are TRBV3-1 (or the pseudogene TRBV3-2) and TRBJ2-1, with D hard to call. Germline V gene lookup returns CDR1 LGHDT and CDR2 YNNKEL (reference sequence). Trimming took 0 bases from V and 9 from J, leaving 6 bases between them. This CDR3 comprises 12 residues. The CDR3 nucleotides are TGTGCCAGCAGCCAAGAACCGAGTGAGCAGTTCTTC. It encodes CASSQEPSEQFF.

This chain connects TRBV7-9 to TRBJ1-5; a possible D gene is TRBD1 (6 bases). The V gene lost 5 bases and the J gene lost 5 bases, with 10 bases spanning the gap. This CDR3 has 13 amino acids. Germline V CDR1 and CDR2: SEHNR, FQNEAQ (reference sequence). The DNA of the CDR3 is TGTGCCAGCAGCCGGGACACGTATCAGCCCCAGCATTTT. Protein: CASSRDTYQPQHF. The full variable domain, its missing parts supplied by reference TRBV7-9 and TRBJ1-5, is DTGVSQNPRHKITKRGQNVTFRCDPISEHNRLYWYRQTLGQGPEFLTYFQNEAQLEKSRLLSDRFSAERPKGSFSTLEIQRTEQGDSAMYLCASSRDTYQPQHFGDGTRLSIL.

This chain uses TRBV10-2 with TRBJ2-1; 10 bases fit TRBD2. Trimming removed 3 bases from V and 5 bases from J; junction bases left unmatched: 4. The CDR3 sequence is 15 residues long. Germline assignment: CDR1 WSHSY and CDR2 SAAADI. CDR3 nucleotides: TGCGCCAGCAGTGAAGGGGGGACTAGCGACAATGAGCAGTTCTTC. It specifies CASSEGGTSDNEQFF.

The genes are TRBV18 and TRBJ2-4; D remains unclear. There are 13 residues in the CDR3. The germline V gene encodes CDR1 KGHSH and CDR2 LQKENI. V was trimmed by 2 bases and J by 10 bases, leaving 12 bases between them. CDR3 DNA sequence: TGTGCCAGCTCACCAAGTCACCGGGCTATTCAGTACTTC. It encodes CASSPSHRAIQYF.

This clone showed up just once. The chain couples TRBV6-5 to TRBJ2-5; 10 positions match TRBD1. The V segment lost 7 bases and the J segment 5 bases; nucleotides outside the gene matches: 4. This CDR3 region has 13 residues. Germline CDR1 reads MNHEY; CDR2 reads SVGAGI. The CDR3 DNA reads as TGTGCCAGCAAGAGGACAGGGGGGGAGACCCAGTACTTC. As protein: CASKRTGGETQYF.

The rearrangement links TRBV15 to TRBJ2-7; 9 bases fit TRBD1. Trimming removed 3 bases from V and 6 bases from J; junction bases left unmatched: 6. CDR3 length: 14 amino acids. CDR1 LNHNV and CDR2 YYDKDF come from the germline V gene (reference sequence). The CDR3 reads CATSSGQGSGEQYF. The CDR3, as DNA: TGTGCCACCAGCAGCGGACAGGGGAGCGGCGAGCAGTACTTC.

The chain links TRBV2 to TRBJ1-5; D gene ambiguous. The CDR3 runs 15 residues. V was trimmed by 8 bases and J by 6 bases, leaving 20 bases between them. Germline V lookup: CDR1 SNHLY, CDR2 FYNNEI. CDR3 protein: CASRYDRGESQPQHF. The CDR3 region has the DNA TGTGCCAGCCGTTATGACCGAGGCGAATCTCAGCCCCAGCATTTT.

The gene calls are TRBV2 and TRBJ1-2, with D maybe TRBD1 (6 bases). The CDR3 spans 15 residues. The germline V gene has CDR1 SNHLY and CDR2 FYNNEI. Trimming took off 2 bases at V and 1 base at J, with 11 bases between the two ends. The CDR3: CASSERGQYNYGYTF. CDR3 sequence (DNA): TGTGCCAGCAGTGAAAGAGGACAGTATAACTATGGCTACACCTTC.

This chain connects TRBV5-8 to TRBJ2-3; 8 nucleotides agree with TRBD2. V dropped 0 bases and J dropped 5; count of bases not matched to a gene: 14. The germline CDR1 and CDR2 sequences are SGHTS and YDEGEE. This CDR3 is 18 amino acids long. The CDR3 sequence is CASSLAPVRLARVDTQYF. CDR3 coding DNA: TGTGCCAGCAGCTTGGCCCCTGTCAGACTAGCGAGGGTAGATACGCAGTATTTT.

The rearrangement joins TRBV25-1 to TRBJ1-1; D is undetermined. Trimming took 7 bases from V and 0 from J, leaving 3 bases between them. The germline CDR1 and CDR2 sequences are MGHDK and SYGVNS. The CDR3 totals 11 residues. In DNA, the CDR3 is TGTGCCAGCACCCTGAACACTGAAGCTTTCTTT. This sequence encodes CASTLNTEAFF.

This clone appeared once. J is TRBJ2-1 and V is TRBV6-5, with 9 bases aligning to TRBD2. Germline V gene sequence: CDR1 MNHEY, CDR2 SVGAGI. The V segment lost 3 bases and the J segment 8 bases; nucleotides outside the gene matches: 5. This CDR3 comprises 14 residues. CDR3 coding DNA: TGTGCCAGCAGTTATAGCGGGAGAAGCTATGAGCAGTTCTTC. Its protein is CASSYSGRSYEQFF.

CDR3 loop: CASSYGDRGVTDTQYF. The CDR3 bases are TGCGCCAGCAGCTATGGGGACAGGGGAGTCACAGATACGCAGTATTTT. The chain has TRBV5-1 and TRBJ2-3, with TRBD1 matching over 10 bases. Trimming removed 3 bases from V and 2 bases from J; junction bases left unmatched: 6. The germline V gene has CDR1 SGHRS and CDR2 YFSETQ. The CDR3 loop spans 16 amino acids. Using reference TRBV5-1 and TRBJ2-3 for the parts outside the CDR3, the full variable domain is KAGVTQTPRYLIKTRGQQVTLSCSPISGHRSVSWYQQTPGQGLQFLFEYFSETQRNKGNFPGRFSGRQFSNSRSEMNVSTLELGDSALYLCASSYGDRGVTDTQYFGPGTRLTVL.

The rearrangement links TRBV19 to TRBJ1-1; possible D gene TRBD1, 5 bases. CDR3 length: 14 amino acids. Germline CDR1 is LNHDA and CDR2 is SQIVND (reference sequence). Trimming pared 4 bases from V and 0 bases from J, leaving 9 bases between. The CDR3 reads CASSTLGVNTEAFF. DNA of the CDR3: TGTGCCAGTAGTACTCTAGGGGTGAACACTGAAGCTTTCTTT.

This clone came up once. The chain has TRBV19 and TRBJ2-2; D may match TRBD1 or TRBD2 (5 bases each). Germline assignment: CDR1 LNHDA and CDR2 SQIVND (reference sequence). This CDR3 comprises 14 residues. The V end was cut by 4 bases, the J end by 0 bases, with 6 bases between. As DNA, the CDR3 is TGTGCCAGTAGTAGGGGACCGAACACCGGGGAGCTGTTTTTT. Its translation: CASSRGPNTGELFF.

V is TRBV14 and J is TRBJ1-4, with 7 bases fitting TRBD1. Trimming took 7 bases from V and 5 from J; bases not matched to a gene: 4. This CDR3 contains 13 residues. Per germline, CDR1 SGHDN and CDR2 FVKESK. The CDR3 DNA sequence: TGTGCCAGCAAGGGACAGCTAAATGAAAAACTGTTTTTT. It is translated as CASKGQLNEKLFF.